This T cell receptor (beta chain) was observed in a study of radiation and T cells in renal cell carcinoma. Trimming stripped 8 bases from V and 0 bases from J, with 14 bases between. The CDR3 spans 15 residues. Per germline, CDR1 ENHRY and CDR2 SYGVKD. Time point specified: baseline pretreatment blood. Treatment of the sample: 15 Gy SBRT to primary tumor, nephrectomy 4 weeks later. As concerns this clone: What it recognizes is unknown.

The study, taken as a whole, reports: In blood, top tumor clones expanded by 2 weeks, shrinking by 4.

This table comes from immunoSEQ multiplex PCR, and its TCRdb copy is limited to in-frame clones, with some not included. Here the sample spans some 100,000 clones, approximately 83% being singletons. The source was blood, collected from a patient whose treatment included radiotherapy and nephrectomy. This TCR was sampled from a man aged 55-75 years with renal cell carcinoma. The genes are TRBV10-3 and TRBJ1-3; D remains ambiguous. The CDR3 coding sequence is TGTGCCATCGAAAGGCGAGCGGACTCTGGAAACACCATATATTTT. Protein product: CAIERRADSGNTIYF.